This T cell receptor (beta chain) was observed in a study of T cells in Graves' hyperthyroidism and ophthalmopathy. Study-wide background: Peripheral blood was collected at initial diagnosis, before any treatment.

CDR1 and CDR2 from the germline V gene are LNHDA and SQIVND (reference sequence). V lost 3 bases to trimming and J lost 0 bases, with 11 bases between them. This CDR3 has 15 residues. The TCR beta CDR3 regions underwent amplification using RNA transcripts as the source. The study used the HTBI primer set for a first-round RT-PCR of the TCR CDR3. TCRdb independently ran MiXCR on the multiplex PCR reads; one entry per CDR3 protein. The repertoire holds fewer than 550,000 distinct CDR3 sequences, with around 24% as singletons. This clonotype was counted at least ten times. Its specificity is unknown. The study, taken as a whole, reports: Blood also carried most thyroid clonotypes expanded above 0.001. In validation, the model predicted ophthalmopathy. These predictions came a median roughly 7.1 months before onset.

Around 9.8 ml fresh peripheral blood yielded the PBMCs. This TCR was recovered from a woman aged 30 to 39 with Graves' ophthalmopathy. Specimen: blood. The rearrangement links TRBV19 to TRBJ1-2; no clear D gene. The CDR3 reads CASSMGLDPNYGYTF. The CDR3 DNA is TGTGCCAGTAGTATGGGATTGGATCCTAACTATGGCTACACCTTC. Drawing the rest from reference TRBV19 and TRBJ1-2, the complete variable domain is DGGITQSPKYLFRKEGQNVTLSCEQNLNHDAMYWYRQDPGQGLRLIYYSQIVNDFQKGDIAEGYSVSREKKESFPLTVTSAQKNPTAFYLCASSMGLDPNYGYTFGSGTRLTVV.